This T cell receptor beta chain came from a study of CD8+ T cells in alopecia areata. Study results and caveats: Affected lesional scalp, above all in alopecia totalis/universalis, was more clonal than normal scalp.

Germline V gene lookup returns CDR1 SQVTM and CDR2 ANQGSEA. The CDR3 contains 11 residues. Between the trimmed V and J ends, which lost 0 bases and 7 bases, there was a span of 7 bases. Sequencing templates came from extracted RNA that was reverse transcribed into cDNA. The method was immunoSEQ multiplex PCR; TCRdb's version includes in-frame clones alone and lacks a portion of them. The sample records about 91,000 clones, around two fifths being singletons. On this clone: Its cognate antigen is unknown.

The clonotype comes from a human donor with alopecia areata. The chain carries TRBV29-1 and TRBJ2-7; D uncertain. Sequenced: CD4+ T cells sorted from blood. The CDR3 protein is CSVEEGREQYF. The CDR3 region has the DNA TGCAGCGTTGAAGAGGGAAGAGAGCAGTACTTC.